What follows are 18 T cell receptor beta chains derived from one specimen sequenced in a study of blood T cell repertoires in COVID-19. Sequencing was performed with immunoSEQ multiplex PCR; in TCRdb, only in-frame clones are kept and a portion is missing. The table includes hundreds of thousands of clones, roughly 84% detected once. Specimen: peripheral blood. The origin of the receptors is a woman between 40 and 50 years old who had recovered from COVID-19.

The chain combines TRBV15 with TRBJ2-7; 10 bases align to TRBD2. Unmatched junction bases numbered 5, after V lost 0 bases and J lost 6 bases. The germline V gene has CDR1 LNHNV and CDR2 YYDKDF (reference sequence). This CDR3 is built from 15 residues. CDR3 bases: TGTGCCACCAGCAGAGATCTAGCGGGAGCAGCCGAGCAGTACTTC. Its translation: CATSRDLAGAAEQYF.

The chain links TRBV3-1 (or the pseudogene TRBV3-2) to TRBJ1-4; 8 bases match TRBD1. V shed 4 bases and J 8 bases; nucleotides not matched to a gene: 18. Germline V lookup: CDR1 LGHDT, CDR2 YNNKEL (reference sequence). The CDR3 is 18 residues long. CDR3 in DNA: TGTGCCAGCAGCCTAGCCGGAGACAGGGGAGTAGCGTGGGAAAAACTGTTTTTT. It yields the protein CASSLAGDRGVAWEKLFF.

This chain connects TRBV3-1 (or the pseudogene TRBV3-2) to TRBJ2-7, with 7 bases that match TRBD2. This CDR3 spans 14 amino acids. The V gene's germline CDR1 is LGHDT and CDR2 YNNKEL (reference sequence). The ends lost 4 bases at V and 4 bases at J; junction bases unmatched: 7. This CDR3 is CASSPGGGRYEQYF. The DNA of the CDR3 is TGTGCCAGCAGCCCGGGGGGAGGGAGGTACGAGCAGTACTTC.

This chain uses TRBV25-1 with TRBJ2-2; 7 nucleotides align to TRBD2. Unmatched junction bases numbered 6, after V lost 9 bases and J lost 2 bases. Germline V gives CDR1 MGHDK, CDR2 SYGVNS. The length of the CDR3 is 14 residues. Written as DNA, the CDR3 is TGTGCCAGTCGGCGGGAGATCAACACCGGGGAGCTGTTTTTT. Translation: CASRREINTGELFF.

The J gene is TRBJ1-3, the V gene TRBV7-9; TRBD1 aligns across 7 bases. Per the germline V gene, CDR1 is SEHNR and CDR2 is FQNEAQ (reference sequence). J gave up 0 bases and V 3 bases, and 8 bases lay outside the gene matches. The CDR3 contains 17 residues. DNA of the CDR3: TGTGCCAGCAGCTTCCCCACAGGGGTTAGCTCTGGAAACACCATATATTTT. Its protein product is CASSFPTGVSSGNTIYF. The whole variable domain, filled in from reference TRBV7-9 and TRBJ1-3, reads DTGVSQNPRHKITKRGQNVTFRCDPISEHNRLYWYRQTLGQGPEFLTYFQNEAQLEKSRLLSDRFSAERPKGSFSTLEIQRTEQGDSAMYLCASSFPTGVSSGNTIYFGEGSWLTVV.

V usage is TRBV5-4 and J usage is TRBJ2-2; tentatively, D is TRBD1 (5 bases). From germline, CDR1 is SGHNT and CDR2 YYREEE (reference sequence). The CDR3 spans 14 residues. Between the trimmed V and J ends, which lost 2 bases and 5 bases, there was a span of 10 bases. Written as DNA, the CDR3 is TGTGCCAGCAGCTTCGACAGTTTGACCGGGGAGCTGTTTTTT. Its protein is CASSFDSLTGELFF.

The rearrangement joins TRBV7-9 to TRBJ2-6; no reliable D call. The length of the CDR3 is 15 residues. Germline V lookup: CDR1 SEHNR, CDR2 FQNEAQ (reference sequence). Deletions cut 5 bases from V and 2 bases from J, with 10 bases between. The CDR3 sequence: CASSTRVAGANVLTF. The CDR3 region has the DNA TGTGCCAGCAGCACCCGGGTAGCTGGGGCCAACGTCCTGACTTTC. The complete variable domain, with remaining parts taken from reference TRBV7-9 and TRBJ2-6, reads DTGVSQNPRHKITKRGQNVTFRCDPISEHNRLYWYRQTLGQGPEFLTYFQNEAQLEKSRLLSDRFSAERPKGSFSTLEIQRTEQGDSAMYLCASSTRVAGANVLTFGAGSRLTVL.

This CDR3 reads CASSLGPGSINQPQHF. CDR3 bases: TGTGCCAGCAGCTTAGGGCCCGGGTCAATCAATCAGCCCCAGCATTTT. The chain has TRBV7-2 and TRBJ1-5; D gene unclear. V shed 1 base and J shed 3 bases, with 13 bases lying between them. This CDR3 spans 16 amino acids. Germline lookup yields CDR1 SGHTA and CDR2 FQGNSA.

This chain uses TRBV9 with TRBJ1-1; 8 positions match TRBD1. This CDR3 has 13 residues. V trimming: 4 bases; J trimming: 8 bases; junction bases outside the gene matches: 7. The germline CDR1 and CDR2 sequences are SGDLS and YYNGEE. The CDR3: CASSSRQGTEAFF. CDR3 nucleotides: TGTGCCAGCAGCTCCCGACAGGGGACGGAAGCTTTCTTT.

The J gene is TRBJ2-3, the V gene TRBV2; D may be TRBD1 (6 bases). This CDR3 is 15 amino acids long. Germline assignment: CDR1 SNHLY and CDR2 FYNNEI. Trimming cost V 11 bases and J 0 bases, with 18 bases left between them. CDR3 protein: CACHGTRVSTDTQYF. The CDR3 nucleotides read TGTGCCTGCCACGGGACAAGAGTTAGCACAGATACGCAGTATTTT. Full variable domain (rest looked up from reference TRBV2 and TRBJ2-3): EPEVTQTPSHQVTQMGQEVILRCVPISNHLYFYWYRQILGQKVEFLVSFYNNEISEKSEIFDDQFSVERPDGSNFTLKIRSTKLEDSAMYFCACHGTRVSTDTQYFGPGTRLTVL.

The rearrangement uses TRBV5-4 and TRBJ1-4; 7 nucleotides match TRBD1. V was clipped by 4 bases and J by 5 bases; unmatched bases: 5. The CDR3 sequence is 14 residues long. Germline values: CDR1 SGHNT, CDR2 YYREEE (reference sequence). The CDR3 region is CASSGGQFNEKLFF. Written as DNA, the CDR3 is TGTGCCAGCAGCGGGGGACAGTTCAATGAAAAACTGTTTTTT. The full variable domain, its missing parts supplied by reference TRBV5-4 and TRBJ1-4, is ETGVTQSPTHLIKTRGQQVTLRCSSQSGHNTVSWYQQALGQGPQFIFQYYREEENGRGNFPPRFSGLQFPNYSSELNVNALELDDSALYLCASSGGQFNEKLFFGSGTQLSVL.

The rearrangement links TRBV19 to TRBJ2-1; TRBD1 matches 7 bases. Germline-derived CDR1 and CDR2 are LNHDA and SQIVND (reference sequence). CDR3 size: 14 residues. The ends lost 5 bases at V and 6 bases at J; junction bases unmatched: 7. Here the CDR3 reads CASSQRGPVNEQFF. For the CDR3, the DNA is TGTGCCAGTAGTCAAAGGGGGCCGGTCAATGAGCAGTTCTTC.

The V call is TRBV6-2 or TRBV6-3, the J call TRBJ1-2; unclear D gene. Between the trimmed V and J ends, which lost 4 bases and 4 bases, there was a span of 13 bases. Germline assignment: CDR1 MNHEY and CDR2 SVGEGT. The CDR3 loop spans 14 amino acids. The CDR3: CASSLYPQSYGYTF. The CDR3 coding sequence is TGTGCCAGCAGTTTGTACCCACAGTCCTATGGCTACACCTTC.

This rearrangement joins TRBV7-9 to TRBJ1-5; tentatively, D is TRBD1 (6 bases). V lost 5 bases and J 3 bases, leaving 14 bases between the germline ends. The CDR3 consists of 15 residues. Germline lookup yields CDR1 SEHNR and CDR2 FQNEAQ (reference sequence). The CDR3 reads CASSKDGQLNQPQHF. The CDR3 bases are TGTGCCAGCAGCAAAGACGGACAGCTCAATCAGCCCCAGCATTTT.

This chain connects TRBV3-1 (or the pseudogene TRBV3-2) to TRBJ2-5; D is undetermined. Trimming took off 7 bases at V and 1 base at J, with 10 bases between the two ends. The CDR3 loop spans 13 amino acids. From germline, CDR1 is LGHDT and CDR2 YNNKEL (reference sequence). The CDR3 DNA sequence: TGTGCCAGCAATACAGAGCTCCAAGAGACCCAGTACTTC. Protein product: CASNTELQETQYF.

V is TRBV6-1 and J is TRBJ2-2; D gene uncertain. This CDR3 spans 16 amino acids. Trimming stripped 3 bases from V and 0 bases from J, with 11 bases between. From germline, CDR1 is MNHNS and CDR2 SASEGT. CDR3 nucleotide sequence: TGTGCCAGCAGTGACGTATTCGGAGCGAACACCGGGGAGCTGTTTTTT. Protein sequence: CASSDVFGANTGELFF.

Notes on this clone: The sample contains more than one DNA sequence encoding this CDR3. V gene TRBV10-3 combines with J gene TRBJ1-5; the D gene is possibly TRBD1 (5 bases). Trimming cost V 0 bases and J 6 bases, with 12 bases left between them. The CDR3 has 15 residues. In germline, CDR1 is ENHRY, CDR2 SYGVKD. The CDR3 nucleotides are TGTGCCATCAGTGAGTCGGAGGGGAGAGGTCAGCCCCAGCATTTT. As protein: CAISESEGRGQPQHF.

This clone occurred once. The chain uses TRBV5-1 and TRBJ1-1; 9 bases agree with TRBD1. The germline gives CDR1 SGHRS, CDR2 YFSETQ. The trim removed 4 bases at V and 4 bases at J, leaving 14 bases unmatched. This CDR3 comprises 17 residues. In DNA form, the CDR3 reads TGCGCCAGCAGCCCGGGGACAGGGCCAATGGGGTTCACTGAAGCTTTCTTT. Translated, it gives CASSPGTGPMGFTEAFF. Complete variable domain (other parts from reference TRBV5-1 and TRBJ1-1): KAGVTQTPRYLIKTRGQQVTLSCSPISGHRSVSWYQQTPGQGLQFLFEYFSETQRNKGNFPGRFSGRQFSNSRSEMNVSTLELGDSALYLCASSPGTGPMGFTEAFFGQGTRLTVV.